The sequence of this TCR beta chain was determined in a study of blood T cell repertoires in COVID-19. V shed 3 bases and J 4 bases; nucleotides not matched to a gene: 4. From germline, CDR1 is SGDLS and CDR2 YYNGEE. The CDR3 extends over 14 amino acids. This clone showed up just once. Method: immunoSEQ multiplex PCR; TCRdb's copy keeps in-frame clones and lacks some. This sample has 200,000 to 250,000 clones; approximately 90% occur once, and the top ten carry more than 9%. The chain combines TRBV9 with TRBJ1-1; TRBD1 agrees at 9 bases. The receptor's source is a man in his fifties or sixties with COVID-19, enrolled during active disease. Sequenced input: peripheral blood. Written as DNA, the CDR3 is TGTGCCAGCAGCGCCCTGACAGGGGGCACTGAAGCTTTCTTT. This gives the protein CASSALTGGTEAFF.